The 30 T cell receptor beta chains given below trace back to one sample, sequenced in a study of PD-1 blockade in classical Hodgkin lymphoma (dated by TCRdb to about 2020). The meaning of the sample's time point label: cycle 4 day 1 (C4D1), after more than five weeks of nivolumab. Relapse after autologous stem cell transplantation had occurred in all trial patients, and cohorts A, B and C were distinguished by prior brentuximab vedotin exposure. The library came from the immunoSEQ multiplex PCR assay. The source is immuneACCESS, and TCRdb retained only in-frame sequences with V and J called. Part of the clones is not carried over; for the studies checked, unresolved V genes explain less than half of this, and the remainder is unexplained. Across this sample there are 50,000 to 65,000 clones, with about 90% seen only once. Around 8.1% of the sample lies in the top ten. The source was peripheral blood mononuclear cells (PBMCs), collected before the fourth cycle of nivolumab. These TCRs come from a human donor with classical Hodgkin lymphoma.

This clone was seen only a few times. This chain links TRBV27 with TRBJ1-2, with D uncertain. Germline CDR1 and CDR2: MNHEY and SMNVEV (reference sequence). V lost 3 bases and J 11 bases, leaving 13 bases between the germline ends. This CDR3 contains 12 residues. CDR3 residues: CASSFDPPPYTF. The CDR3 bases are TGTGCCAGCAGTTTTGACCCACCGCCTTACACCTTC.

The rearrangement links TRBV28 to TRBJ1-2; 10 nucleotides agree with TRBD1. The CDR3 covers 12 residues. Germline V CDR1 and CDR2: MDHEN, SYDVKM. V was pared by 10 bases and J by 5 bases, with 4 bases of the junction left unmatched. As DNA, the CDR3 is TGTGCCATTCCGGACAGGGGGTATGGCTACACCTTC. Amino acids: CAIPDRGYGYTF.

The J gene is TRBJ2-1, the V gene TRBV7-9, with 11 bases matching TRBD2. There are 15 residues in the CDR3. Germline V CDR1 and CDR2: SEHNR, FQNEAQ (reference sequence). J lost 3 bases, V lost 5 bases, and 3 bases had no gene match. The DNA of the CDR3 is TGTGCCAGCAGCCGCGGGACTAGCGGCTACAATGAGCAGTTCTTC. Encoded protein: CASSRGTSGYNEQFF.

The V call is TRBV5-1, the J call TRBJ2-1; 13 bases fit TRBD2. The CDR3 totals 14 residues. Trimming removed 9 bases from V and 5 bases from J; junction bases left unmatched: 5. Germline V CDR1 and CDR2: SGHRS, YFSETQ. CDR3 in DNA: TGCGCCACCACGGGACTAGCGGGGAACAATGAGCAGTTCTTC. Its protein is CATTGLAGNNEQFF. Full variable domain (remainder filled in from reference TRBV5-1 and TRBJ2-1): KAGVTQTPRYLIKTRGQQVTLSCSPISGHRSVSWYQQTPGQGLQFLFEYFSETQRNKGNFPGRFSGRQFSNSRSEMNVSTLELGDSALYLCATTGLAGNNEQFFGPGTRLTVL.

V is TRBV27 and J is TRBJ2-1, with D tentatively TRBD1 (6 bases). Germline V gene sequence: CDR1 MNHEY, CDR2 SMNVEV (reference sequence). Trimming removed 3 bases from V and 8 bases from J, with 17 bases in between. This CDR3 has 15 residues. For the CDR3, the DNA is TGTGCCAGCAGTTTCGCCCCCCAGGGGCCTGATGAGCAGTTCTTC. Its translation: CASSFAPQGPDEQFF.

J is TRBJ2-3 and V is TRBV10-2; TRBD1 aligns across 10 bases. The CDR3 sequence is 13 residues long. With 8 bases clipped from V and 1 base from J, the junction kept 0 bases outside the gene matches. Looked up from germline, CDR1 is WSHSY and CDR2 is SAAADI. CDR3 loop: CASGTGGTDTQYF. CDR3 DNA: TGCGCCAGCGGGACAGGGGGCACAGATACGCAGTATTTT.

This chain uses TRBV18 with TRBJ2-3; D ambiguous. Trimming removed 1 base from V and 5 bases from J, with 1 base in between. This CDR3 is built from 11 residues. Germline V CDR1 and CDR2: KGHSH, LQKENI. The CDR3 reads CASSPQDTQYF. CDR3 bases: TGTGCCAGCTCACCACAAGATACGCAGTATTTT.

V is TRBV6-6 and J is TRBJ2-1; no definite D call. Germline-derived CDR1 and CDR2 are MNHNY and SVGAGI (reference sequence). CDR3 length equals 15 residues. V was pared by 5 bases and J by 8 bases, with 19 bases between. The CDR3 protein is CASSPGGSGRDEQFF. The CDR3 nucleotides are TGTGCCAGCAGTCCCGGTGGGTCAGGTCGGGATGAGCAGTTCTTC.

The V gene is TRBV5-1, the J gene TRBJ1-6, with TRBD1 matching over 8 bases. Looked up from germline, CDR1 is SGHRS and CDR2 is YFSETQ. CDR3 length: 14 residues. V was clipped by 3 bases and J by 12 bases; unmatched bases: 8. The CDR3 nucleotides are TGCGCCAGCAGCTATTCGGGACAGGCCCTACCCCTCCACTTT. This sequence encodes CASSYSGQALPLHF.

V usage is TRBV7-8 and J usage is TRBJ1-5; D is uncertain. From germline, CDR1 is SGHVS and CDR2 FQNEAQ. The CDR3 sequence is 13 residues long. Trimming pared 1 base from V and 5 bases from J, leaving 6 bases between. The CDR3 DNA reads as TGTGCCAGCAGCTTAGTAGGAGATCAGCCCCAGCATTTT. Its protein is CASSLVGDQPQHF.

The CDR3 sequence: CASSQGGPNGYTF. CDR3 DNA sequence: TGCGCCAGCAGCCAAGGGGGTCCAAATGGCTACACCTTC. The chain carries TRBV4-1 and TRBJ1-2; no reliable D call. The germline CDR1 and CDR2 sequences are MGHRA and YSYEKL. This CDR3 region has 13 residues. The germline V and J ends were trimmed by 1 base and 6 bases, with 9 bases remaining between them.

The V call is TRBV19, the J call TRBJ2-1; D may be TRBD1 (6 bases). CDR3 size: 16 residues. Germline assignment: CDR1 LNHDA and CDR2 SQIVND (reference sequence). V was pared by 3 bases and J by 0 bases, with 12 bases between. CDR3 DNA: TGTGCCAGTAGTATCCCCGGGACACGCTCCTACAATGAGCAGTTCTTC. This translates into CASSIPGTRSYNEQFF.

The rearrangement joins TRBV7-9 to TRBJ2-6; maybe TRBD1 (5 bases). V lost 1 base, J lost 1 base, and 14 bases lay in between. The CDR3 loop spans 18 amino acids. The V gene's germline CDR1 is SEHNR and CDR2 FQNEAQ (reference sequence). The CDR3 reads CASSLGKGLISGANVLTF. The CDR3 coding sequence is TGTGCCAGCAGCTTAGGAAAGGGGTTGATTTCTGGGGCCAACGTCCTGACTTTC. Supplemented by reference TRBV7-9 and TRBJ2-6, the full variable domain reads DTGVSQNPRHKITKRGQNVTFRCDPISEHNRLYWYRQTLGQGPEFLTYFQNEAQLEKSRLLSDRFSAERPKGSFSTLEIQRTEQGDSAMYLCASSLGKGLISGANVLTFGAGSRLTVL.

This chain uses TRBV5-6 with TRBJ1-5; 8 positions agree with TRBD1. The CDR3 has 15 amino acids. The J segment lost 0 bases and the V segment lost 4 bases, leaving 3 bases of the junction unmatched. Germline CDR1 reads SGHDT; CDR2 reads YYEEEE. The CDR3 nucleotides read TGTGCCAGCAGCAGGACAGGGAGTAGCAATCAGCCCCAGCATTTT. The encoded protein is CASSRTGSSNQPQHF.

The CDR3 DNA reads as TGCGCCAGCAGCTTGTTAGCGGGGGGCGCCTACGAGCAGTACTTC. This translates into CASSLLAGGAYEQYF. The rearrangement links TRBV5-1 to TRBJ2-7; TRBD2 matches at 10 bases. The CDR3 has 15 residues. Germline trimming cut 1 base from V and 2 bases from J; bases unmatched to any gene: 3. Per the germline V gene, CDR1 is SGHRS and CDR2 is YFSETQ. The full variable domain, in which reference TRBV5-1 and TRBJ2-7 provide the parts outside the CDR3, is KAGVTQTPRYLIKTRGQQVTLSCSPISGHRSVSWYQQTPGQGLQFLFEYFSETQRNKGNFPGRFSGRQFSNSRSEMNVSTLELGDSALYLCASSLLAGGAYEQYFGPGTRLTVT.

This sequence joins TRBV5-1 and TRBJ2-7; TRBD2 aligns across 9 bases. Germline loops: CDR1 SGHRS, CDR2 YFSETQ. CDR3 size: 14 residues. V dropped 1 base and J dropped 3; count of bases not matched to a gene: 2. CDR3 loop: CASSLKAGGYEQYF. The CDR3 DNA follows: TGCGCCAGCAGCTTGAAAGCGGGGGGCTACGAGCAGTACTTC.

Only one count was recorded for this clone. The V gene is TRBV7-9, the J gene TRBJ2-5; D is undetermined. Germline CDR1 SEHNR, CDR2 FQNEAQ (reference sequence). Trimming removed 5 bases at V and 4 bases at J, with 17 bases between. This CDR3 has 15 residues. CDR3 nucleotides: TGTGCCAGCAGCCTATTGTCTGGGGTAGGAGAGACCCAGTACTTC. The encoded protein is CASSLLSGVGETQYF. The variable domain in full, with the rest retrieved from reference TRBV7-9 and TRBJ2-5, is DTGVSQNPRHKITKRGQNVTFRCDPISEHNRLYWYRQTLGQGPEFLTYFQNEAQLEKSRLLSDRFSAERPKGSFSTLEIQRTEQGDSAMYLCASSLLSGVGETQYFGPGTRLLVL.

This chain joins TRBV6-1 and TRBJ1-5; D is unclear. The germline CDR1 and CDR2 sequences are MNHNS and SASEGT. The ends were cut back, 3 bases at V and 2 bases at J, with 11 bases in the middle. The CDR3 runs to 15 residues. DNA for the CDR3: TGTGCCAGCAGTGACGGGGAAGGCGGCAATCAGCCCCAGCATTTT. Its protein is CASSDGEGGNQPQHF.

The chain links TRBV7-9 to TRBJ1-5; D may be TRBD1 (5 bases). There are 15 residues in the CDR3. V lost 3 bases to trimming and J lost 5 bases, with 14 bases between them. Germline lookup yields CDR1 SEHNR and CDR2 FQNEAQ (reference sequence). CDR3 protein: CASSLGSAGDQPQHF. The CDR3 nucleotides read TGTGCCAGCAGCTTGGGCTCGGCGGGGGATCAGCCCCAGCATTTT.

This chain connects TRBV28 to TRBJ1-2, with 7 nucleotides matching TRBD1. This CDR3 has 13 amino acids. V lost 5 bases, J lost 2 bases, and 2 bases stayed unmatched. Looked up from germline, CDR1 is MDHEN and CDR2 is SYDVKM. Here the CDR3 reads CASSQTGNYGYTF. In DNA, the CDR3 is TGTGCCAGCAGTCAGACAGGGAACTATGGCTACACCTTC.

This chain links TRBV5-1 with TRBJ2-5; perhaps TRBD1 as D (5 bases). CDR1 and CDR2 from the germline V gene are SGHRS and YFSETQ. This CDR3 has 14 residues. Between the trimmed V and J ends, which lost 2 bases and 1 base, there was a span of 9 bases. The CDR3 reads CASSFGHGQETQYF. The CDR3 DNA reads TGCGCCAGCAGCTTTGGACACGGCCAAGAGACCCAGTACTTC.

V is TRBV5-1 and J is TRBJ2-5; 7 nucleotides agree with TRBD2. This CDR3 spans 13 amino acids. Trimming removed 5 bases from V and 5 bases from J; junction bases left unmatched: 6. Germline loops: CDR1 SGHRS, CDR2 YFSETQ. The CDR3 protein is CASRSGGEETQYF. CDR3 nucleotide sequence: TGCGCCAGCAGAAGTGGGGGGGAGGAGACCCAGTACTTC.

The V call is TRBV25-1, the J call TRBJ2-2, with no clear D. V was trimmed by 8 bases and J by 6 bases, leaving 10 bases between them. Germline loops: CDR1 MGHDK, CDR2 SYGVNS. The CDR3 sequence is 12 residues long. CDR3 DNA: TGTGCCAGCTGCAGGTCAGCCGGGGAGCTGTTTTTT. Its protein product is CASCRSAGELFF.

This CDR3 reads CASSLRTGGPGELFF. CDR3 DNA sequence: TGCGCCAGCAGCTTACGGACAGGGGGGCCCGGGGAGCTGTTTTTT. The rearrangement links TRBV5-1 to TRBJ2-2; 10 nucleotides align to TRBD1. There are 15 residues in the CDR3. The J segment lost 6 bases and the V segment lost 2 bases, leaving 4 bases of the junction unmatched. In germline, CDR1 is SGHRS, CDR2 YFSETQ.

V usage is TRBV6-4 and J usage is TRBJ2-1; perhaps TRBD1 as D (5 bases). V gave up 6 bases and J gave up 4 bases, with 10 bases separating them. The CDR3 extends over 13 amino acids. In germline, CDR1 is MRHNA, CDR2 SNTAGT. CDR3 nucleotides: TGTGCCAGCAGCCCGACAGATTACAATGAGCAGTTCTTC. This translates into CASSPTDYNEQFF.

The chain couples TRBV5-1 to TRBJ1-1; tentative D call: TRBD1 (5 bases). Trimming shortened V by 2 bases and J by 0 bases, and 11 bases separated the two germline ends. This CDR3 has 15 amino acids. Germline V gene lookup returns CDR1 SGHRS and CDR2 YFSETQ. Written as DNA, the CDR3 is TGCGCCAGCAGCTTCCTTGGGGCCATGAACACTGAAGCTTTCTTT. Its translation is CASSFLGAMNTEAFF.

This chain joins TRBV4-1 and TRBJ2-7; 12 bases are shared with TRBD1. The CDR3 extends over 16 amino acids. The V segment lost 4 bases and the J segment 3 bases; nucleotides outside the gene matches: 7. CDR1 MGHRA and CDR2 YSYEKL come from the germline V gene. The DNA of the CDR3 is TGCGCCAGCAGCCTTCAAGGGACAGGGGGCCTCTACGAGCAGTACTTC. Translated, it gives CASSLQGTGGLYEQYF.

The CDR3 loop is CASSSLRRGRVNTIYF. CDR3 coding DNA: TGTGCCAGCAGCTCATTACGCAGGGGGCGGGTAAACACCATATATTTT. J is TRBJ1-3 and V is TRBV11-2; 8 bases are shared with TRBD1. The CDR3 consists of 16 residues. V was pared by 4 bases and J by 6 bases, with 11 bases of the junction left unmatched. From germline, CDR1 is SGHAT and CDR2 FQNNGV. The whole variable domain, filled in from reference TRBV11-2 and TRBJ1-3, reads EAGVAQSPRYKIIEKRQSVAFWCNPISGHATLYWYQQILGQGPKLLIQFQNNGVVDDSQLPKDRFSAERLKGVDSTLKIQPAKLEDSAVYLCASSSLRRGRVNTIYFGEGSWLTVV.

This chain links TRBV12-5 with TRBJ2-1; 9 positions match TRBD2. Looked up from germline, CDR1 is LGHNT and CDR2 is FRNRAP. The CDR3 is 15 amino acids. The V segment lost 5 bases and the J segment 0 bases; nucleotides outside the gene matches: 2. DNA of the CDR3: TGTGCTAGTGGTCGCGGGGGGGACTCCTACAATGAGCAGTTCTTC. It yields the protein CASGRGGDSYNEQFF.

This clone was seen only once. CDR3 in amino acids: CASSPSYTEAFF. The CDR3 DNA reads TGTGCCAGTAGTCCGTCTTACACTGAAGCTTTCTTT. The V gene is TRBV19, the J gene TRBJ1-1; D is ambiguous. V dropped 5 bases and J dropped 3 bases, with 7 bases sitting between them. CDR1 and CDR2 (germline): LNHDA, SQIVND (reference sequence). The CDR3 is made up of 12 amino acids.